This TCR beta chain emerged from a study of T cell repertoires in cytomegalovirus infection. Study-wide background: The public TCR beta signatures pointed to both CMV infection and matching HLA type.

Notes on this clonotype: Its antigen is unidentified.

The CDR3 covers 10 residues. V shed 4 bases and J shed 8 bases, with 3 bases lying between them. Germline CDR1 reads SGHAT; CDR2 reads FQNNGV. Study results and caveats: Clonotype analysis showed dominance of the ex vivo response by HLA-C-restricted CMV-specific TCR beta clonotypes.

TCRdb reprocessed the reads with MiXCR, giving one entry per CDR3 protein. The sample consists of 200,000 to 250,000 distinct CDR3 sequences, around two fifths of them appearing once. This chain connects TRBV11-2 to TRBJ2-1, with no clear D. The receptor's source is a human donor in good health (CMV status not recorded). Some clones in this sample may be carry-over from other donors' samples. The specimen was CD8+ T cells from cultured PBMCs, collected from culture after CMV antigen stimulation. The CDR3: CASSSYEQFF. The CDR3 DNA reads TGTGCCAGCAGCTCGTATGAGCAGTTCTTC.